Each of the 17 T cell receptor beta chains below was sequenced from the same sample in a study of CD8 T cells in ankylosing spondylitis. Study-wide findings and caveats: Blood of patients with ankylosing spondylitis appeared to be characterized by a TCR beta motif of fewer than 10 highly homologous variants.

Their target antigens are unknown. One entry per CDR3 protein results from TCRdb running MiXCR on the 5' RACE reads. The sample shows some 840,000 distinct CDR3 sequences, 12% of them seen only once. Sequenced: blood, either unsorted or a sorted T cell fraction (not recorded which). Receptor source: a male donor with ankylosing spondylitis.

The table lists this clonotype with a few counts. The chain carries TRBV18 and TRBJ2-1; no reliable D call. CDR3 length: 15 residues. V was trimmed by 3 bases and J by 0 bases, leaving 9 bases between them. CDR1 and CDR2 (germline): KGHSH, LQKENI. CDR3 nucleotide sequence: TGTGCCAGCTCACCTTCGATCGTCTCCTACAATGAGCAGTTCTTC. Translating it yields CASSPSIVSYNEQFF.

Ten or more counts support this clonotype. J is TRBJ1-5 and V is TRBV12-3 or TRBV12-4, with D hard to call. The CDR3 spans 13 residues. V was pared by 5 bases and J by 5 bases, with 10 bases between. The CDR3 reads CASSGSGYQPQHF. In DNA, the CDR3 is TGTGCCAGCAGTGGGTCCGGGTATCAGCCCCAGCATTTT.

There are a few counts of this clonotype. CDR3 in amino acids: CASSLLPKGTSSGNTIYF. In DNA form, the CDR3 reads TGCGCCAGCAGCTTGCTGCCCAAGGGTACGAGCTCTGGAAACACCATATATTTT. This chain joins TRBV4-3 and TRBJ1-3; D gene uncertain. The length of the CDR3 is 18 residues. The ends were cut back, 5 bases at V and 0 bases at J, with 20 bases in the middle. Germline-derived CDR1 and CDR2 are LGHNA and YSLEER.

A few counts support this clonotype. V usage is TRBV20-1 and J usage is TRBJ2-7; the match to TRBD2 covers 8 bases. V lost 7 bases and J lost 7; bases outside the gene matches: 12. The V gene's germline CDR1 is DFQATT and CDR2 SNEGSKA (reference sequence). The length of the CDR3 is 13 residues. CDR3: CSVPGLGTWEQYF. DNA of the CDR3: TGCAGTGTCCCGGGACTAGGGACCTGGGAGCAGTACTTC.

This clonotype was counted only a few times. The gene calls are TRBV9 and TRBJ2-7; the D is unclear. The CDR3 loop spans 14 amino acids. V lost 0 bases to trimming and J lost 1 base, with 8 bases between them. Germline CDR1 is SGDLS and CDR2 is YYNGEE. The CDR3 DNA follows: TGTGCCAGCAGCGTAGTTCCGTTGTCCTACGAGCAGTACTTC. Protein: CASSVVPLSYEQYF. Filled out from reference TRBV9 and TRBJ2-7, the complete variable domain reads DSGVTQTPKHLITATGQRVTLRCSPRSGDLSVYWYQQSLDQGLQFLIQYYNGEERAKGNILERFSAQQFPDLHSELNLSSLELGDSALYFCASSVVPLSYEQYFGPGTRLTVT.

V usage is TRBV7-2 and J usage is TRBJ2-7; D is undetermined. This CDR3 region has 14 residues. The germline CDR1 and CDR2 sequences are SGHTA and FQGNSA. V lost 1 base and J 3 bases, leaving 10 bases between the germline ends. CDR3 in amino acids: CASSLVYGGYEQYF. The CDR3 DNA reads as TGTGCCAGCAGCTTAGTGTATGGCGGCTACGAGCAGTACTTC.

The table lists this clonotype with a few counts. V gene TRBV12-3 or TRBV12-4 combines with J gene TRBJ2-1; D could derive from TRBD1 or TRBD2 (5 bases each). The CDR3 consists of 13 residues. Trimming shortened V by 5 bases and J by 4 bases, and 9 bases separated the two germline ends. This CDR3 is CASSHGAYNEQFF. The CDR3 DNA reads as TGTGCCAGCAGTCACGGGGCATACAATGAGCAGTTCTTC.

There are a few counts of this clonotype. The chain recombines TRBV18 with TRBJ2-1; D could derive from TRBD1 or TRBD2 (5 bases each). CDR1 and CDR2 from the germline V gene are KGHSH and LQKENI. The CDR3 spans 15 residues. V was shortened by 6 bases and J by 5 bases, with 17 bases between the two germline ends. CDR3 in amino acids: CASSPGPLEDNEQFF. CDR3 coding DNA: TGTGCCAGCTCCCCGGGGCCACTAGAAGACAATGAGCAGTTCTTC.

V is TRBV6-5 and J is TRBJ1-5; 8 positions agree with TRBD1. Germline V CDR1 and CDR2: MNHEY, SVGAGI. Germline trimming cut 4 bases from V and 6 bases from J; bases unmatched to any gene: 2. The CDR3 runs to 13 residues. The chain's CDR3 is CASSFRGLQPQHF. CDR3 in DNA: TGTGCCAGCAGTTTCAGGGGGCTTCAGCCCCAGCATTTT.

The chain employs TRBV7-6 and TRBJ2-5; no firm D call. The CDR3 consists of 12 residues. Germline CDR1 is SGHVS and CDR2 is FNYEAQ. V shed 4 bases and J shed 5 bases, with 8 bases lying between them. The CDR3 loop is CASSSAVETQYF. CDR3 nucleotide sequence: TGTGCCAGCAGCTCCGCCGTGGAGACCCAGTACTTC.

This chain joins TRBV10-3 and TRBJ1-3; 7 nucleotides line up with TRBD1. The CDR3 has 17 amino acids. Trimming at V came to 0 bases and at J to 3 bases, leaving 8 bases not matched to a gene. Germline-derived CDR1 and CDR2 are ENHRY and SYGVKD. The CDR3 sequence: CAISESTGQPVGNTIYF. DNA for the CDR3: TGTGCCATCAGTGAGTCTACGGGACAGCCGGTTGGAAACACCATATATTTT.

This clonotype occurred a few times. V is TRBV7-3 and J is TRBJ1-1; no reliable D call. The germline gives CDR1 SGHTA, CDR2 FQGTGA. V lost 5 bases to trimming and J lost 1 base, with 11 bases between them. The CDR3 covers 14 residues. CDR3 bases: TGTGCCAGCAGCGAACGGGCCTCGAACACTGAAGCTTTCTTT. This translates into CASSERASNTEAFF. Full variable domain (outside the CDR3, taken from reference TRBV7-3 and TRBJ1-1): GAGVSQTPSNKVTEKGKYVELRCDPISGHTALYWYRQSLGQGPEFLIYFQGTGAADDSGLPNDRFFAVRPEGSVSTLKIQRTERGDSAVYLCASSERASNTEAFFGQGTRLTVV.

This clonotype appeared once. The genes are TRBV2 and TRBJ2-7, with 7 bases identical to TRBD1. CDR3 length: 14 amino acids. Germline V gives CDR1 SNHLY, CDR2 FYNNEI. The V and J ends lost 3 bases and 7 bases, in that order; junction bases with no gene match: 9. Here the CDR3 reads CASSEYRQGWEQYF. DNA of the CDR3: TGTGCCAGCAGTGAGTATCGACAGGGCTGGGAGCAGTACTTC.

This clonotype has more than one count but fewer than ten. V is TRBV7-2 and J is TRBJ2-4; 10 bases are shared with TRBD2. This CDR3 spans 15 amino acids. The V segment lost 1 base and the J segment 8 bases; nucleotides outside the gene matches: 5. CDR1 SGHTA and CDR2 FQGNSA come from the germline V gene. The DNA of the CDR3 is TGTGCCAGCAGCTTAGAGCGGGGGGGCCGGTACATTCAGTACTTC. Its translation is CASSLERGGRYIQYF.

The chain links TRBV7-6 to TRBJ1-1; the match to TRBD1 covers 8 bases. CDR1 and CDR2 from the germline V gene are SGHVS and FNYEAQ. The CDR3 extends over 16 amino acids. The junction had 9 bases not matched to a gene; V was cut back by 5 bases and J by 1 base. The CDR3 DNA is TGTGCCAGCAGCACCCGACAGGGGCTAGCGAACACTGAAGCTTTCTTT. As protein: CASSTRQGLANTEAFF.

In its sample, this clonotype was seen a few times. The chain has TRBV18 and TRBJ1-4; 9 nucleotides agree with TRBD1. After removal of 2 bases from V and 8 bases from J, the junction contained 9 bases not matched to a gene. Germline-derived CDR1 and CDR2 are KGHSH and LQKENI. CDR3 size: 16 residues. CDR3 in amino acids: CASSPRPGQGEEKLFF. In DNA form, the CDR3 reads TGTGCCAGCTCACCAAGACCGGGACAGGGAGAGGAAAAACTGTTTTTT.

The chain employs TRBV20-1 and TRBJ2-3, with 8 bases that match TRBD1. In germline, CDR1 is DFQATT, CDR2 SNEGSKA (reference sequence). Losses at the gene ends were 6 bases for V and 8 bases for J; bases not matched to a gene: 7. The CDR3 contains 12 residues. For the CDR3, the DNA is TGCAGTGCGGAAGACAGGGGAGGTACGCAGTATTTT. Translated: CSAEDRGGTQYF.